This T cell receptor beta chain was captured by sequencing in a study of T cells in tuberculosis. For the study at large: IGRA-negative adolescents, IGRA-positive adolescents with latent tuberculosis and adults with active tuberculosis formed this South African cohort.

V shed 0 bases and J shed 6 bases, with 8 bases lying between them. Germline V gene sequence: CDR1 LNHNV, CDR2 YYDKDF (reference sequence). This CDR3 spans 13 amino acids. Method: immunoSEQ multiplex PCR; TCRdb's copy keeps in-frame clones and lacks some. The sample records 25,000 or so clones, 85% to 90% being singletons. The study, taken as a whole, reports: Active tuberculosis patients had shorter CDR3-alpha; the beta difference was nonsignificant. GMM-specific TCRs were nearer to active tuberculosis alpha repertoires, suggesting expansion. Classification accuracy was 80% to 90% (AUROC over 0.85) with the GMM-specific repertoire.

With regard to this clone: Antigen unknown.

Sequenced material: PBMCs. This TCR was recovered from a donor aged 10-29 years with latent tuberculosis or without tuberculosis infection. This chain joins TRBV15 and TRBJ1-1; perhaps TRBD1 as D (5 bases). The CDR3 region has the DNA TGTGCCACCAGCAGAGACAGGGCGTCTGAAGCTTTCTTT. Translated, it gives CATSRDRASEAFF.